Below, 14 T cell receptor beta chains from the same sample are listed, as sequenced in a study of CD8+ T cells in alopecia areata. Regarding treatment: oral pan-JAK inhibitor, 5-10 mg twice daily. Isolated RNA was reverse transcribed into cDNA used as the sequencing template. TCRdb's copy holds only in-frame clones and misses some; the assay was immunoSEQ multiplex PCR. This table has 95,000 to 100,000 clones, 55% to 70% appearing once. Specimen: CD8+ T cells sorted from blood, collected at approximately week 60, from a patient treated with tofacitinib. The receptors stem from a human donor with alopecia areata.

J is TRBJ2-3 and V is TRBV9; D is undetermined. In germline, CDR1 is SGDLS, CDR2 YYNGEE. The CDR3 contains 11 residues. V lost 6 bases and J lost 0, with 2 bases in between. The CDR3 reads CASTSTDTQYF. The CDR3 DNA follows: TGTGCCAGCACCAGCACAGATACGCAGTATTTT.

The chain has TRBV6-5 and TRBJ2-7; D remains unclear. The CDR3 runs to 13 residues. Trimming stripped 5 bases from V and 3 bases from J, with 11 bases between. Germline V gives CDR1 MNHEY, CDR2 SVGAGI. CDR3 protein: CASSPRGYYEQYF. CDR3 nucleotides: TGTGCCAGCAGTCCCCGCGGTTACTACGAGCAGTACTTC.

The chain couples TRBV13 to TRBJ2-5; 7 positions agree with TRBD1. This CDR3 comprises 15 residues. In germline, CDR1 is PRHDT, CDR2 FYEKMQ (reference sequence). Trimming took 1 base from V and 4 from J; bases not matched to a gene: 6. The CDR3 reads CASSLATGVSETQYF. The CDR3 DNA sequence: TGTGCCAGCAGCTTAGCTACAGGGGTGTCAGAGACCCAGTACTTC.

A remark on this clone: This likely comes from a read error, as the CDR3 has no conserved phenylalanine or tryptophan at its end. V is TRBV29-1 and J is TRBJ1-2, with D possibly matching TRBD1 (6 bases). The V end was cut by 3 bases, the J end by 1 base, with 9 bases between. CDR1 is SQVTM, CDR2 ANQGSEA, per germline. This CDR3 contains 13 residues. The chain's CDR3 is CSVEGGGNYGYTL. The CDR3, as DNA: TGCAGCGTTGAGGGAGGGGGTAACTATGGCTACACCCTC.

This clone was detected only a few times. V usage is TRBV20-1 and J usage is TRBJ2-5; 7 positions agree with TRBD2. The CDR3 is 11 amino acids. From germline, CDR1 is DFQATT and CDR2 SNEGSKA (reference sequence). The CDR3 bases are TGCGGAGGTAGCGGGCCAGAGACCCAGTACTTC. Protein sequence: CGGSGPETQYF.

The chain employs TRBV9 and TRBJ2-7; D may be TRBD1 (5 bases). The length of the CDR3 is 17 residues. The germline V gene encodes CDR1 SGDLS and CDR2 YYNGEE. Trimming left V 4 bases short and J 0 bases short, with 20 bases between. In DNA, the CDR3 is TGTGCCAGCAGCCCTACTGGGGCACAATGGAGCTCCTACGAGCAGTACTTC. Its protein product is CASSPTGAQWSSYEQYF.

This chain connects TRBV2 to TRBJ2-3; D is possibly TRBD1 (6 bases). V dropped 4 bases and J dropped 3 bases, with 11 bases sitting between them. CDR1 and CDR2 from the germline V gene are SNHLY and FYNNEI. The CDR3 consists of 14 residues. The CDR3 nucleotides are TGTGCCAGCAGTGCTGGGGGCGCGACAGATACGCAGTATTTT. It specifies CASSAGGATDTQYF.

This clone came up a few times. This chain connects TRBV4-1 to TRBJ1-4; D is uncertain. Per germline, CDR1 MGHRA and CDR2 YSYEKL. The CDR3 has 12 residues. Trimming pared 4 bases from V and 7 bases from J, leaving 7 bases between. Here the CDR3 reads CASSRGSEKLFF. The CDR3 region has the DNA TGCGCCAGCAGCCGGGGTAGTGAAAAACTGTTTTTT.

This chain's CDR3 is CAWSGTGNSPLHF. CDR3 sequence (DNA): TGTGCCTGGAGTGGGACAGGGAACTCACCCCTCCACTTT. The chain links TRBV30 to TRBJ1-6, with 8 bases lining up with TRBD1. Per germline, CDR1 GTSNPN and CDR2 SVGIG (reference sequence). Trimming took 1 base from V and 10 from J; bases not matched to a gene: 3. The CDR3 runs 13 residues.

This chain's CDR3 is CASSEGRYLSYEQYF. In DNA, the CDR3 is TGTGCCAGCAGTGAAGGTCGTTACCTGTCCTACGAGCAGTACTTC. The chain is built from TRBV2 and TRBJ2-7; the D is unclear. The CDR3 contains 15 residues. Germline lookup yields CDR1 SNHLY and CDR2 FYNNEI. The V end lost 1 base, the J end lost 1 base, and 11 bases lay between the germline ends.

This clone was observed a handful of times. The chain is built from TRBV2 and TRBJ1-2; a possible D gene is TRBD1 (6 bases). The CDR3 runs to 12 residues. Germline lookup yields CDR1 SNHLY and CDR2 FYNNEI. Trimming took off 7 bases at V and 8 bases at J, with 14 bases between the two ends. CDR3 loop: CASNRGAHGYTF. In DNA form, the CDR3 reads TGTGCCAGCAATCGGGGGGCGCACGGCTACACCTTC.

This clone was detected only a few times. The V gene is TRBV5-8, the J gene TRBJ1-5; 9 bases fit TRBD1. The germline V gene encodes CDR1 SGHTS and CDR2 YDEGEE. The CDR3 has 15 residues. V lost 4 bases, J lost 6 bases, and 8 bases stayed unmatched. The CDR3 reads CASSAWTGDAQPQHF. The CDR3, as DNA: TGTGCCAGCAGCGCGTGGACAGGGGATGCTCAGCCCCAGCATTTT. The full variable domain, its missing parts supplied by reference TRBV5-8 and TRBJ1-5, is EAGVTQSPTHLIKTRGQQATLRCSPISGHTSVYWYQQALGLGLQFLLWYDEGEERNRGNFPPRFSGRQFPNYSSELNVNALELEDSALYLCASSAWTGDAQPQHFGDGTRLSIL.

The sample holds a few counts of this clone. This chain uses TRBV2 with TRBJ1-1, with 9 bases lining up with TRBD1. The CDR3 is made up of 16 amino acids. The V and J ends lost 6 bases and 10 bases, in that order; junction bases with no gene match: 18. Germline CDR1 and CDR2: SNHLY and FYNNEI. This chain's CDR3 is CASSDPPSGQGVIAFF. The CDR3 DNA reads as TGTGCCAGCAGCGACCCCCCTTCGGGACAGGGTGTTATAGCTTTCTTT. Drawing the rest from reference TRBV2 and TRBJ1-1, the complete variable domain is EPEVTQTPSHQVTQMGQEVILRCVPISNHLYFYWYRQILGQKVEFLVSFYNNEISEKSEIFDDQFSVERPDGSNFTLKIRSTKLEDSAMYFCASSDPPSGQGVIAFFGQGTRLTVV.

The chain links TRBV19 to TRBJ1-4; TRBD1 agrees at 10 bases. This CDR3 region has 16 residues. Unmatched junction bases numbered 10, after V lost 5 bases and J lost 7 bases. Germline V gene data show CDR1 as LNHDA and CDR2 as SQIVND (reference sequence). The CDR3, as DNA: TGTGCCAGTAGTCTACGAGGACAGGGGGATTCTGAAAAACTGTTTTTT. Translation: CASSLRGQGDSEKLFF. The full variable domain, in which reference TRBV19 and TRBJ1-4 provide the parts outside the CDR3, is DGGITQSPKYLFRKEGQNVTLSCEQNLNHDAMYWYRQDPGQGLRLIYYSQIVNDFQKGDIAEGYSVSREKKESFPLTVTSAQKNPTAFYLCASSLRGQGDSEKLFFGSGTQLSVL.